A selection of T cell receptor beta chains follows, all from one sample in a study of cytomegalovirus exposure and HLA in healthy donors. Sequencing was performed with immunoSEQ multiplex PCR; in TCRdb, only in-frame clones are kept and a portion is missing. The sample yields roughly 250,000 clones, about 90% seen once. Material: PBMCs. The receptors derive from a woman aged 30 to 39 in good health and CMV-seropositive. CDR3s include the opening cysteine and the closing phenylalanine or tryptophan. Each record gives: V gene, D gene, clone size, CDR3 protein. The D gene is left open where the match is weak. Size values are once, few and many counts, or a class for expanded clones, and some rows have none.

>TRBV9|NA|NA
CASSVSGSTDTQYF
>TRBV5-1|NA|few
CASSLAAGQTLYEQYF
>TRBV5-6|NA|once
CASSPQVFQGTGELFF
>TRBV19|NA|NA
CASSLSGAPYNEQFF
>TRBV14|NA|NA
CASSRGLNQPQHF
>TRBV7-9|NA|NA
CASGRGHTQYF
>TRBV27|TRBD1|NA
CASSPPIPPGQRNYGYTF
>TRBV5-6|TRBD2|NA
CASSLVRREPHEQYF
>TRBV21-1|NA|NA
CASSRTSGHIYEQYF
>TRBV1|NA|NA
CTSSQDHARRETQYF
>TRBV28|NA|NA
CASSSVPDEQYF
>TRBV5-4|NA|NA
CASSESNSGNTIYF
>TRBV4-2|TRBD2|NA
CASSQEDQREGVEQFF
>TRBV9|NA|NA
CASSEPGAGNTIYF
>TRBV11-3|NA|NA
CASSEGGAYNEQFF
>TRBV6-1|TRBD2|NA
CASSEAPTSGSKDNEQFF
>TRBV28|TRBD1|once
CASSWDREDRRLYEQYF
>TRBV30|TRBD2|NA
CAWSRTLAGGSNEQFF
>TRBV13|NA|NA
CASSPLMAGPYEQYF
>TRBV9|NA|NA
CASSVAEGGEQFF
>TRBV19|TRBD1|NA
CASSIVQGTTDTQYF
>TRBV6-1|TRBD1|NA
CASSYGQGAGGYTF
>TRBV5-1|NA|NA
CASSPDRQTEAFF
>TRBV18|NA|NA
CASWQAATDTQYF
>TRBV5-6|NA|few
CASSFRGSNQPQHF
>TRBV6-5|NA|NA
CASSYSRAGELFF
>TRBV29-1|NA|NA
CSVEAGDPFGTGELFF
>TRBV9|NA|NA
CASSEGSRDSYYNEQFF
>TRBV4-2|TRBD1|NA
CASSLIGGGVDTQYF
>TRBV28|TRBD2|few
CASSLKTSGREQYF
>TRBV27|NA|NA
CASSLVRVWGTEAFF
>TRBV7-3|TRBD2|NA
CASSASGSNEQYF
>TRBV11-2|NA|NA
CASSDPTSSVAGELFF
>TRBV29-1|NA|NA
CSVEDLAGLYGYTF
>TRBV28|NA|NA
CASSLMRAYNEQFF
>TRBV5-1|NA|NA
CASRAPSSYNEQFF
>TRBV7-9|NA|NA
CASSPPSEKLFF
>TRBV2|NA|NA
CASTGRGYGYTF
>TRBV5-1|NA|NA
CASSLEQRIDIQYF
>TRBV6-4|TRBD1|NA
CASRRQGRTTEAFF